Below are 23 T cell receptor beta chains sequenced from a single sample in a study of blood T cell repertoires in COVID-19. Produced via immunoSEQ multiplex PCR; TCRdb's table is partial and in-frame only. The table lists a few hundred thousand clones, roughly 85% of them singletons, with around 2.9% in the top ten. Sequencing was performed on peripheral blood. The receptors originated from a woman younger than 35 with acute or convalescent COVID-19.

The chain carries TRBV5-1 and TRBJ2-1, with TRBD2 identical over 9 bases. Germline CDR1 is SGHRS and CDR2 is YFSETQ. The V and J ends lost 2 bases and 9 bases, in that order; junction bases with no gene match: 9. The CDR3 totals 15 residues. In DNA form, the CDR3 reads TGCGCCAGCAGCTTAGGTTCTAGCGGGATCCCTGAGCAGTTCTTC. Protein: CASSLGSSGIPEQFF.

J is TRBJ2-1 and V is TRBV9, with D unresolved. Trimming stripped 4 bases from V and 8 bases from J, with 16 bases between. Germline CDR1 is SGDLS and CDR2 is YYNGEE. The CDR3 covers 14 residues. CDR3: CASSLFGFMDEQFF. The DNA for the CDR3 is TGTGCCAGCAGCCTCTTCGGGTTTATGGATGAGCAGTTCTTC.

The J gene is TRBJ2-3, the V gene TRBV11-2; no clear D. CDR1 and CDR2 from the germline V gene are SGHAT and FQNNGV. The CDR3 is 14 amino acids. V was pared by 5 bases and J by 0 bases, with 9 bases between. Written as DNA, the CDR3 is TGTGCCAGCAGCAAACAGCTTAGCACAGATACGCAGTATTTT. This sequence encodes CASSKQLSTDTQYF. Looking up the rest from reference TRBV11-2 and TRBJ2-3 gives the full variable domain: EAGVAQSPRYKIIEKRQSVAFWCNPISGHATLYWYQQILGQGPKLLIQFQNNGVVDDSQLPKDRFSAERLKGVDSTLKIQPAKLEDSAVYLCASSKQLSTDTQYFGPGTRLTVL.

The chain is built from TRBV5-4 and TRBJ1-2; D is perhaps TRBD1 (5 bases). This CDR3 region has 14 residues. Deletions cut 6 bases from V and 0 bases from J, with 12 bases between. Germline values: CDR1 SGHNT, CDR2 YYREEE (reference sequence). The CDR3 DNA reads TGTGCCAGCACCCTGGGGGGGGCTAACTATGGCTACACCTTC. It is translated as CASTLGGANYGYTF.

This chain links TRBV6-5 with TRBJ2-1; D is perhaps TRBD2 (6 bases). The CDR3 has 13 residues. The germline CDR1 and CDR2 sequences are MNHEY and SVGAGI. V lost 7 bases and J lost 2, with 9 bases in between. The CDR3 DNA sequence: TGTGCCAGCAAGGCGGGACCCTACAATGAGCAGTTCTTC. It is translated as CASKAGPYNEQFF.

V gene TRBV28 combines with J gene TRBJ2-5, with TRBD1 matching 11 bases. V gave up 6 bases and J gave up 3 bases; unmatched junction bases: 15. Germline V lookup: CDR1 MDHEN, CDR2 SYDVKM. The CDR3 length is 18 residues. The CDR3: CASSRTGGKRRVEETQYF. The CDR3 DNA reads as TGTGCCAGCAGCCGGACAGGGGGCAAGAGACGGGTAGAAGAGACCCAGTACTTC.

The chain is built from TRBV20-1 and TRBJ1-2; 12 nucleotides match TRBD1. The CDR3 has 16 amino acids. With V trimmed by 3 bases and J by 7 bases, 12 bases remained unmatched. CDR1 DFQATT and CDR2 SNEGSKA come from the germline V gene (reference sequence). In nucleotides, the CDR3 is TGCAGTGCTAGTCATTTTGAGGGGACAGGGGGCATTGGCTACACCTTC. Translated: CSASHFEGTGGIGYTF.

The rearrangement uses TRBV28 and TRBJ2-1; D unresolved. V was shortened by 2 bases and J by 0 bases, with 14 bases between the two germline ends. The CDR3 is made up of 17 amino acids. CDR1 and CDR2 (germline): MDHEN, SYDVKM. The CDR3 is CASSLLPPSFSYNEQFF. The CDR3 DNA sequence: TGTGCCAGCAGTTTACTACCCCCAAGCTTCTCCTACAATGAGCAGTTCTTC.

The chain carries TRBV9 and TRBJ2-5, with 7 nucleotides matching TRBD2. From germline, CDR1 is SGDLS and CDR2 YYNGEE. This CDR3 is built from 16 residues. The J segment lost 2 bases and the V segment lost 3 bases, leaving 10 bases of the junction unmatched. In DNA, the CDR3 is TGTGCCAGCAGCGCAGGTCCCGGGGGAGGGCAAGAGACCCAGTACTTC. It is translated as CASSAGPGGGQETQYF.

The CDR3 loop is CASSAGTSSSYEQYF. The CDR3 DNA reads TGTGCCAGCAGCGCTGGGACATCCAGCTCCTACGAGCAGTACTTC. J is TRBJ2-7 and V is TRBV7-8; a possible D gene is TRBD1 (6 bases). V was shortened by 5 bases and J by 0 bases, with 14 bases between the two germline ends. The CDR3 has 15 amino acids. Per the germline V gene, CDR1 is SGHVS and CDR2 is FQNEAQ.

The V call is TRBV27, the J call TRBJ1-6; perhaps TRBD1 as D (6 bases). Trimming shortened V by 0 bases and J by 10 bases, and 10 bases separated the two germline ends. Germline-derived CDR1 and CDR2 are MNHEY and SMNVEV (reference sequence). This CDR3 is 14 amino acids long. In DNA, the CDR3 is TGTGCCAGCAGTTTATCCAGGGGCGGGTCACCCCTCCACTTT. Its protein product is CASSLSRGGSPLHF.

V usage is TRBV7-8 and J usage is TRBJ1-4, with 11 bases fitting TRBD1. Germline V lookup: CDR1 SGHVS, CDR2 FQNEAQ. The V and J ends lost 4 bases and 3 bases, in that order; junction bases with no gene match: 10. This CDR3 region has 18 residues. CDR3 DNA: TGTGCCAGCAGCTCCCACGGACAGGGGGCGTTAGCTAATGAAAAACTGTTTTTT. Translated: CASSSHGQGALANEKLFF.

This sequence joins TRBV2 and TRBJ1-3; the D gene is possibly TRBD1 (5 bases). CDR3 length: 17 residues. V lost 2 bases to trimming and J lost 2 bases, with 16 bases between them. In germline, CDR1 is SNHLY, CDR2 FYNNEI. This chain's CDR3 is CASSERGGNLPGNTIYF. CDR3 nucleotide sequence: TGTGCCAGCAGTGAACGCGGGGGGAACCTCCCTGGAAACACCATATATTTT.

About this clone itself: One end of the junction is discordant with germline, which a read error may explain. This CDR3 reads CASSLELQGHPAGNTIYF. For the CDR3, the DNA is TGTGCTAGCAGCTTAGAACTCCAGGGGCACCCCGCTGGAAACACCATATATTTT. The chain couples TRBV7-7 to TRBJ1-3; D might be TRBD1 (6 bases). The CDR3 length is 18 residues. Germline-derived CDR1 and CDR2 are SSHAT and FNYEAQ (reference sequence).

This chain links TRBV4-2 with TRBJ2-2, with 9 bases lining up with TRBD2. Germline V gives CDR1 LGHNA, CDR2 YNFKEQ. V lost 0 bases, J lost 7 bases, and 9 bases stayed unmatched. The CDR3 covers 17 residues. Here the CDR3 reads CASSQDGLAGYGGELFF. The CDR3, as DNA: TGTGCCAGCAGCCAAGATGGGCTAGCGGGATACGGCGGGGAGCTGTTTTTT.

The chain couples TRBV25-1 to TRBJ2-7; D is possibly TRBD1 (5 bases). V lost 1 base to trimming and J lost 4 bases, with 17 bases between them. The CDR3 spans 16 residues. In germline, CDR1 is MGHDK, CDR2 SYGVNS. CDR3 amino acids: CASSESGRAPTYEQYF. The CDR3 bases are TGTGCCAGCAGTGAATCTGGCAGGGCTCCCACTTACGAGCAGTACTTC.

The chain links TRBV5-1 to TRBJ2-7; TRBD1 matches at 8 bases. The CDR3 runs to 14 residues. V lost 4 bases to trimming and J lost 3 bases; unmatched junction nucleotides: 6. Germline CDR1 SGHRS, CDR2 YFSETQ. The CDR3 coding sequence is TGCGCCAGCAGCGGCGGGACAGGTTTCTACGAGCAGTACTTC. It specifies CASSGGTGFYEQYF.

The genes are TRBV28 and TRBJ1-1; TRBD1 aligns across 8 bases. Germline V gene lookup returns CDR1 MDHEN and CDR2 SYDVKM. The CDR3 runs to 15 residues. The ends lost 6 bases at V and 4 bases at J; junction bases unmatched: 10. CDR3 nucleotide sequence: TGTGCCAGCAGACGCCGACAGGGGTTCTCCACTGAAGCTTTCTTT. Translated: CASRRRQGFSTEAFF.

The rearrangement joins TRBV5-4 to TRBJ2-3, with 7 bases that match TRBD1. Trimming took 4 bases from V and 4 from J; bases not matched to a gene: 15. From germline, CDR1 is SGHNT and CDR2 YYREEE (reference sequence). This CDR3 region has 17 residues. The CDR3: CASSPGTAGFEADTQYF. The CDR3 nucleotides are TGTGCCAGCAGCCCGGGGACAGCCGGATTTGAGGCAGATACGCAGTATTTT.

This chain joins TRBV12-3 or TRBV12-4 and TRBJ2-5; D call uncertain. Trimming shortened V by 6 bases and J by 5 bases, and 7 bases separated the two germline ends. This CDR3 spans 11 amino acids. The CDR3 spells CASSIAETQYF. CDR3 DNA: TGTGCCAGCAGCATAGCTGAGACCCAGTACTTC.

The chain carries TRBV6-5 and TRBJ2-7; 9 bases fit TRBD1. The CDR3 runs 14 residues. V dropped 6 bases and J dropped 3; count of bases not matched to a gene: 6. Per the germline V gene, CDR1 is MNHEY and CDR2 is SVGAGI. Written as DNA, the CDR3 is TGTGCCAGCAGACAGGGACAGGGAGGCTACGAGCAGTACTTC. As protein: CASRQGQGGYEQYF.

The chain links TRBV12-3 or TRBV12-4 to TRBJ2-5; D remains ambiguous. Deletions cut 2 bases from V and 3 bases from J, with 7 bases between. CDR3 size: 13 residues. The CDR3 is CASSLFTEETQYF. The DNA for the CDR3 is TGTGCCAGCAGTTTATTTACGGAAGAGACCCAGTACTTC.

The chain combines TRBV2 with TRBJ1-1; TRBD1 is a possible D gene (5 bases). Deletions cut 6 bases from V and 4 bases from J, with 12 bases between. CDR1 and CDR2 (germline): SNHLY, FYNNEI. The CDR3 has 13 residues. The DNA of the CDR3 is TGTGCCAGCAGGGGGGGATTCGGCACTGAAGCTTTCTTT. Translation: CASRGGFGTEAFF.